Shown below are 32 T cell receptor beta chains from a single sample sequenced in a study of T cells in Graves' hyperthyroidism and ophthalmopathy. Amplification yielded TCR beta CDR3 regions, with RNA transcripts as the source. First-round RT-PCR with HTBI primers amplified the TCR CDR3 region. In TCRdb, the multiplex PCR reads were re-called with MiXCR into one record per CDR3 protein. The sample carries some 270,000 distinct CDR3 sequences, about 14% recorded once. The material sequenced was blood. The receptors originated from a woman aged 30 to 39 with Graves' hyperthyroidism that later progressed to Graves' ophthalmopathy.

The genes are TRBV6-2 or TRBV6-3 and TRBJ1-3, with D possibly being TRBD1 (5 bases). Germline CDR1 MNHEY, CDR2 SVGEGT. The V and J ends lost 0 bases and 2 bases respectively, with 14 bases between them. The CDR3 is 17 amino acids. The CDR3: CASSYSGAGRTGNTIYF. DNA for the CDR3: TGTGCCAGCAGTTACTCAGGCGCAGGGAGGACTGGAAACACCATATATTTT.

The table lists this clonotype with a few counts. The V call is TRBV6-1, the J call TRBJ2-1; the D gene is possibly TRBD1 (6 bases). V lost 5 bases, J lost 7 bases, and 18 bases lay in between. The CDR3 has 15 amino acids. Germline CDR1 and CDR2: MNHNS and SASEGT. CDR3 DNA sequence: TGTGCCAGCAGTCTACAGGGTCAGCATACGAATGAGCAGTTCTTC. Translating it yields CASSLQGQHTNEQFF.

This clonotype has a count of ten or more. In nucleotides, the CDR3 is TGCGCCAGCAGCTTGGATGGACCCAACACAGATACGCAGTATTTT. Translating it yields CASSLDGPNTDTQYF. The gene calls are TRBV5-1 and TRBJ2-3; D not resolved. The CDR3 runs 15 residues. Trimming left V 0 bases short and J 2 bases short, with 10 bases between. CDR1 SGHRS and CDR2 YFSETQ come from the germline V gene.

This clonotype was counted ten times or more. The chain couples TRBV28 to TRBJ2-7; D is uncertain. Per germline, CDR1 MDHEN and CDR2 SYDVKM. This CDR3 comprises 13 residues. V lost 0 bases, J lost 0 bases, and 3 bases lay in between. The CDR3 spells CASSLWRSYEQYF. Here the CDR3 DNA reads TGTGCCAGCAGTTTATGGCGCTCCTACGAGCAGTACTTC.

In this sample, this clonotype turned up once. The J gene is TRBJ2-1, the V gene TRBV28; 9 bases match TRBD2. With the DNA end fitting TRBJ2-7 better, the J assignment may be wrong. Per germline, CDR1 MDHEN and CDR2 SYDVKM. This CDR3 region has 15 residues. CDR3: CAVFSGSTAYNEQYF. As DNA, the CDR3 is TGTGCCGTCTTTAGCGGGAGCACGGCCTACAATGAGCAGTACTTC.

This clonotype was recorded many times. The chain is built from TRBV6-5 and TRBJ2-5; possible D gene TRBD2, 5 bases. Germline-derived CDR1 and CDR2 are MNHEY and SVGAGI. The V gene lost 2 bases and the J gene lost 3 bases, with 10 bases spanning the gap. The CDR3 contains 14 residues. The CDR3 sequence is CASSYERAEETQYF. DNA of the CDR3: TGTGCCAGCAGTTACGAGCGAGCGGAAGAGACCCAGTACTTC.

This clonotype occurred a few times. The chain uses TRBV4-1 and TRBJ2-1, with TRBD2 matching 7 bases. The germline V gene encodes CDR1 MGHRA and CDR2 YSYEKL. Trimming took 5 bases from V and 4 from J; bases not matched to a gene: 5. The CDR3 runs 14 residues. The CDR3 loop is CASSAGEEYNEQFF. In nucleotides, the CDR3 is TGCGCCAGCAGCGCGGGGGAAGAATACAATGAGCAGTTCTTC.

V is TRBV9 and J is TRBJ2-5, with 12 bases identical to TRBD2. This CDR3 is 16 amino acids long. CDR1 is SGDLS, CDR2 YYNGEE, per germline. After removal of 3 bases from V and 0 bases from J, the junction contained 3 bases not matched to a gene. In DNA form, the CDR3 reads TGTGCCAGCAGCGCCGGACTAGCGGGGAACCAAGAGACCCAGTACTTC. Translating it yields CASSAGLAGNQETQYF.

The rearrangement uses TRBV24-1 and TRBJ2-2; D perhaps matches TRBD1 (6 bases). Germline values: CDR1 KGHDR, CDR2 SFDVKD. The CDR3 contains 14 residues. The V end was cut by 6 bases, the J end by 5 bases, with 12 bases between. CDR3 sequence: CATSHRVRTGELFF. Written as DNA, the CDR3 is TGTGCCACCAGTCACAGGGTGCGGACCGGGGAGCTGTTTTTT.

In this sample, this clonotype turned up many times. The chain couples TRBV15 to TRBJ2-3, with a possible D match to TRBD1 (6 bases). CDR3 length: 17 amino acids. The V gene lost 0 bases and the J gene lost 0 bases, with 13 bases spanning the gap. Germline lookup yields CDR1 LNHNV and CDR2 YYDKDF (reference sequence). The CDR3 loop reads CATSRDQGTTSTDTQYF. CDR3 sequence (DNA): TGTGCCACCAGCAGAGATCAGGGGACCACTAGCACAGATACGCAGTATTTT.

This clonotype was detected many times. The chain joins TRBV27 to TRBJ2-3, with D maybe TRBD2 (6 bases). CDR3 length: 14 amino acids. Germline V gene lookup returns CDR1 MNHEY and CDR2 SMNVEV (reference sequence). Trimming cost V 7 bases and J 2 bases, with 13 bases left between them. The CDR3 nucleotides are TGTGCCAGCAAGAGGGCGGGGTCCACAGATACGCAGTATTTT. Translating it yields CASKRAGSTDTQYF.

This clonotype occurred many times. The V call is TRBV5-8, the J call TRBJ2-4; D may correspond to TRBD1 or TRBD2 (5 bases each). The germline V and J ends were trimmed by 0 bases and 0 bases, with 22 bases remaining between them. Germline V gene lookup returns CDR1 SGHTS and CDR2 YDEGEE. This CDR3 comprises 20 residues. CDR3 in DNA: TGTGCCAGCAGCTTGGACGGAGAGGGGAACAGATTACTAGCCAAAAACATTCAGTACTTC. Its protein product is CASSLDGEGNRLLAKNIQYF.

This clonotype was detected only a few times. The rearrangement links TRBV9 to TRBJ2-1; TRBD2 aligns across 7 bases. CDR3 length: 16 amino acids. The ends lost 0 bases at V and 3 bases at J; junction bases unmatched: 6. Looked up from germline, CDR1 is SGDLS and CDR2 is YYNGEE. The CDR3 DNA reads TGTGCCAGCAGCGTAGGATCCAGCGGGAACTACAATGAGCAGTTCTTC. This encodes CASSVGSSGNYNEQFF.

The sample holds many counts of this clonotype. CDR3 protein: CASSPDSRVGYTF. CDR3 in DNA: TGTGCCAGCAGCCCCGACAGCAGAGTTGGCTACACCTTC. The rearrangement joins TRBV3-1 to TRBJ1-2, with D possibly matching TRBD1 (5 bases). Germline CDR1 is LGHDT and CDR2 is YNNKEL (reference sequence). The CDR3 runs to 13 residues. The V and J ends lost 4 bases and 7 bases respectively, with 13 bases between them.

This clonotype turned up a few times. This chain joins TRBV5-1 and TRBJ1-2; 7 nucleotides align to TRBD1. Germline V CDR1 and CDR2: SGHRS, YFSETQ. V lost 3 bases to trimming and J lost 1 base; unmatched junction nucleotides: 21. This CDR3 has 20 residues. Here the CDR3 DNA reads TGCGCCAGCAGCTCACTAAAAGTTAACAGGGGCGCTGGGATTAACTATGGCTACACCTTC. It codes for CASSSLKVNRGAGINYGYTF. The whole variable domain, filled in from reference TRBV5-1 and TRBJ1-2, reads KAGVTQTPRYLIKTRGQQVTLSCSPISGHRSVSWYQQTPGQGLQFLFEYFSETQRNKGNFPGRFSGRQFSNSRSEMNVSTLELGDSALYLCASSSLKVNRGAGINYGYTFGSGTRLTVV.

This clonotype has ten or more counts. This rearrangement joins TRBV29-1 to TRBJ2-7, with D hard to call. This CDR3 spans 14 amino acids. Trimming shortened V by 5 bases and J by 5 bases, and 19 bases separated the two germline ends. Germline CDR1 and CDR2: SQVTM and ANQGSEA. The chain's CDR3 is CSVTLSVGGDEQYF. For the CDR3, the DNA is TGCAGCGTTACCTTATCCGTTGGCGGTGACGAGCAGTACTTC.

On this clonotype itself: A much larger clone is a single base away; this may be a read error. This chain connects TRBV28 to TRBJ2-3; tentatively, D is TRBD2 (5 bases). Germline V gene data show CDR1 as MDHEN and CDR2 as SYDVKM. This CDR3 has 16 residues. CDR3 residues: CAGSFSPRDNTDTQYF. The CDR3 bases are TGTGCCGGCAGTTTCAGCCCGAGGGATAACACAGATACGCAGTATTTT.

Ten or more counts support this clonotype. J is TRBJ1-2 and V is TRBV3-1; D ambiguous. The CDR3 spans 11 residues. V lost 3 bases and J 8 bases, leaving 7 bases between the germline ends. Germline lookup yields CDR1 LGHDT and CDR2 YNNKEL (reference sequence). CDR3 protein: CASSQGGGYTF. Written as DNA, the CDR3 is TGTGCCAGCAGCCAGGGTGGCGGCTACACCTTC. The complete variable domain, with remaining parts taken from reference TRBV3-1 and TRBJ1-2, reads DTAVSQTPKYLVTQMGNDKSIKCEQNLGHDTMYWYKQDSKKFLKIMFSYNNKELIINETVPNRFSPKSPDKAHLNLHINSLELGDSAVYFCASSQGGGYTFGSGTRLTVV.

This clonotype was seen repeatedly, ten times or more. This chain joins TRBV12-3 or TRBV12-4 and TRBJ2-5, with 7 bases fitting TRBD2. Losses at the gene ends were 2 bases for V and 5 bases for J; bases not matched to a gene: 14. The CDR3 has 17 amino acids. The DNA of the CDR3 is TGTGCCAGCAGTTTATTTTGGCGGGAGACACCACGGGAGACCCAGTACTTC. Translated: CASSLFWRETPRETQYF.

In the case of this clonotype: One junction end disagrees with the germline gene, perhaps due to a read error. The CDR3 DNA sequence: TGTGCCACCAGTGAGGGACAGGCGACCCTCCACTTT. It specifies CATSEGQATLHF. The J gene is TRBJ1-6, the V gene TRBV10-3; TRBD1 agrees at 8 bases. CDR1 and CDR2 (germline): ENHRY, SYGVKD. This CDR3 is built from 12 residues.

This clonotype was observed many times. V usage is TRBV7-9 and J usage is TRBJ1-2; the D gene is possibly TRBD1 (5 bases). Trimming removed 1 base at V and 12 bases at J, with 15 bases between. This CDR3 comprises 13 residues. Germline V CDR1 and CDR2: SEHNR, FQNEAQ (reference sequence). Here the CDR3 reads CASSLVQVAENTF. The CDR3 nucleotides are TGTGCCAGCAGCTTAGTACAGGTGGCAGAGAACACCTTC.

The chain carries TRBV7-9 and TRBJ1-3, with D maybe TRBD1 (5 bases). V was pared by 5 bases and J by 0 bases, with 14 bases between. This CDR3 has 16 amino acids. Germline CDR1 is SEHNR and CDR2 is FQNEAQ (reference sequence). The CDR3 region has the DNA TGTGCCAGCAGCACCCCGCGGGGGGACTCTGGAAACACCATATATTTT. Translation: CASSTPRGDSGNTIYF. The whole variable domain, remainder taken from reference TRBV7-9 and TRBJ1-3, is DTGVSQNPRHKITKRGQNVTFRCDPISEHNRLYWYRQTLGQGPEFLTYFQNEAQLEKSRLLSDRFSAERPKGSFSTLEIQRTEQGDSAMYLCASSTPRGDSGNTIYFGEGSWLTVV.

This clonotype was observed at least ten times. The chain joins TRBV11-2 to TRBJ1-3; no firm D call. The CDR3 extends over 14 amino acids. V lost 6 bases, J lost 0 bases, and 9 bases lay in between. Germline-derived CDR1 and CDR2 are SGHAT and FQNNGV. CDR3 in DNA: TGTGCCAGCAGTGGCGTCAGCTCTGGAAACACCATATATTTT. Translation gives CASSGVSSGNTIYF.

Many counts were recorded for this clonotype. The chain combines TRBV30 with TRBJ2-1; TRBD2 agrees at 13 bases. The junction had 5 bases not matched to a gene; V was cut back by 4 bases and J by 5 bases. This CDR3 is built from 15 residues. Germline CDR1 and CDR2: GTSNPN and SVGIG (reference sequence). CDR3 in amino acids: CAWTKGLAGNNEQFF. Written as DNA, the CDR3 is TGTGCCTGGACTAAGGGACTAGCGGGAAACAATGAGCAGTTCTTC. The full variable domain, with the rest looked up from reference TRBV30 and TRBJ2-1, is SQTIHQWPATLVQPVGSPLSLECTVEGTSNPNLYWYRQAAGRGLQLLFYSVGIGQISSEVPQNLSASRPQDRQFILSSKKLLLSDSGFYLCAWTKGLAGNNEQFFGPGTRLTVL.

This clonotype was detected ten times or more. The CDR3 DNA is TGTGCCTCTATTCCGACTGGCTCGGGTACAGATACGCAGTATTTT. Amino acids: CASIPTGSGTDTQYF. The chain carries TRBV11-2 and TRBJ2-3; D unclear. The V end lost 11 bases, the J end lost 3 bases, and 21 bases lay between the germline ends. The CDR3 totals 15 residues. CDR1 and CDR2 from the germline V gene are SGHAT and FQNNGV.

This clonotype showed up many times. Here the CDR3 DNA reads TGTGCCAGCAGTTTAACGGACAGGATTACCTACGAGCAGTACTTC. It specifies CASSLTDRITYEQYF. This chain joins TRBV28 and TRBJ2-7; 7 bases are shared with TRBD1. The germline V gene has CDR1 MDHEN and CDR2 SYDVKM. The CDR3 sequence is 15 residues long. The trim removed 2 bases at V and 2 bases at J, leaving 6 bases unmatched.

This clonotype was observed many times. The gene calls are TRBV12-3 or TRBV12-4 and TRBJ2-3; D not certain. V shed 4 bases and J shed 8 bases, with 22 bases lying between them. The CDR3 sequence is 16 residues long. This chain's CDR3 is CASSSLNVPNWGTQYF. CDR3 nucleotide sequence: TGTGCCAGCAGTTCCCTAAACGTGCCGAACTGGGGTACGCAGTATTTT.

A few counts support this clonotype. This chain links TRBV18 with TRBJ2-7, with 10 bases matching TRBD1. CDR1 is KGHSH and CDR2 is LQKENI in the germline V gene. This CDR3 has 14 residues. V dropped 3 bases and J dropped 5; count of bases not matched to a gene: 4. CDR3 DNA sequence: TGTGCCAGCTCACCCGGGACAGGGGACCACGAGCAGTACTTC. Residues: CASSPGTGDHEQYF.

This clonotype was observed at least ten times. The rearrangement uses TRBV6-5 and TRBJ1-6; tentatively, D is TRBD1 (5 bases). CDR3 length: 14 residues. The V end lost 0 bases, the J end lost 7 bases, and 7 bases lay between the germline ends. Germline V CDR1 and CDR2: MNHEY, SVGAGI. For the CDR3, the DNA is TGTGCCAGCAGTTACTCGGGACGGAATTCACCCCTCCACTTT. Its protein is CASSYSGRNSPLHF.

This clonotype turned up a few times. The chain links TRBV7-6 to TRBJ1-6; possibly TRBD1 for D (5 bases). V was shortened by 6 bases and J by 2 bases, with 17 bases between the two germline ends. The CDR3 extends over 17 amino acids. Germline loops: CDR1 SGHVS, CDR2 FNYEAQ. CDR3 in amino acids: CASSQTGQGAYNSPLHF. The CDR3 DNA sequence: TGTGCCAGCAGTCAAACGGGTCAGGGTGCCTATAATTCACCCCTCCACTTT.

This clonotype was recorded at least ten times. The CDR3 nucleotides are TGTGCCAGCAGTTACTTAGGGGCTAACACTGAAGCTTTCTTT. Protein: CASSYLGANTEAFF. The rearrangement links TRBV6-6 to TRBJ1-1; a weak D match, TRBD1 (5 bases). Germline loops: CDR1 MNHNY, CDR2 SVGAGI (reference sequence). This CDR3 contains 14 residues. V was clipped by 1 base and J by 2 bases, with 8 bases between them.

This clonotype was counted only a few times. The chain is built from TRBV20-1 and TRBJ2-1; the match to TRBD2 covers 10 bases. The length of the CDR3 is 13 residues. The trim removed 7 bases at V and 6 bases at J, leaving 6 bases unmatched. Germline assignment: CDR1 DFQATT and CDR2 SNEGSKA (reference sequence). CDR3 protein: CSVPSGSPNEQFF. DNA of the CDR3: TGCAGTGTCCCTAGCGGGAGTCCCAATGAGCAGTTCTTC.